This is a list of T cell receptor beta chains from one sample in a study of CD8 T cells in ankylosing spondylitis. TCRdb passed the 5' RACE reads through MiXCR, listing each CDR3 protein once. The sample includes fewer than 250,000 distinct CDR3 sequences, more than 9% of them seen just once. The sample taken for sequencing was blood, either unsorted or a sorted T cell fraction (not recorded which). The origin of the receptors is a male donor with ankylosing spondylitis or in good health (not recorded which). CDR3s include the opening cysteine and the closing phenylalanine or tryptophan. D genes are given only for firm matches. Not every row has a clone size; where given, it reads once, few, many or a size class.

V gene	J gene	clone size	D gene	CDR3 DNA	CDR3 protein
TRBV5-1	TRBJ1-2	few	TRBD1	TGCGCCAGCAGCTTCCGGGACAGAAGTGGCTACACCTTC	CASSFRDRSGYTF
TRBV20-1	TRBJ2-3	once	TRBD2	TGCAGTGCCTTCCCGGGACTAGCGGGAGGGAGGACAGATACGCAGTATTTT	CSAFPGLAGGRTDTQYF
TRBV7-2	TRBJ1-1	many	-	TGTGCCAGCAGCCCCCGGGCCGGGAACACTGAAGCTTTCTTT	CASSPRAGNTEAFF
TRBV7-6	TRBJ2-2	many	-	TGTGCCAGCAGCTCCTCCCTATTTGACAGATTGAACACCGGGGAGCTGTTTTTT	CASSSSLFDRLNTGELFF
TRBV7-9	TRBJ2-7	-	-	TGTGCCAGCAGCCCTACTCGACCCAGCTCCTACGAGCAGTACTTC	CASSPTRPSSYEQYF
TRBV7-9	TRBJ2-2	many	-	TGTGCCAGCAGCTTGGGGGCAGGGCAAGCCGGGGAGCTGTTTTTT	CASSLGAGQAGELFF
TRBV12-3/TRBV12-4	TRBJ2-7	few	-	TGTGCCAGCAGTTTGGGGGGGGGCATCCACGAGCAGTACTTC	CASSLGGGIHEQYF
TRBV27	TRBJ2-1	many	TRBD2	TGTGCCAGCAGCTTTCCCGGGACTAGCGAGTTCTTC	CASSFPGTSEFF
TRBV9	TRBJ1-5	many	TRBD1	TGTGCCAGCAGCCTGGGACAGGGGGATCAGCCCCAGCATTTT	CASSLGQGDQPQHF
TRBV20-1	TRBJ2-1	many	TRBD2	TGCAGTGCCCCGACTAGCGGAGGCTACAATGAGCAGTTCTTC	CSAPTSGGYNEQFF
TRBV7-9	TRBJ2-7	few	TRBD1	TGTGCCAGCAGCTTACTAAGGACAGGGGGCTACGAGCAGTACTTC	CASSLLRTGGYEQYF
TRBV7-9	TRBJ2-5	-	TRBD2	TGTGCCAGCAGCCCCTCCGGGGGGAAAGAGACCCAGTACTTC	CASSPSGGKETQYF
TRBV7-2	TRBJ2-7	few	-	TGTGCCAGCAGCTTAGTTCGCTACGAGCAGTACTTC	CASSLVRYEQYF
TRBV12-3/TRBV12-4	TRBJ1-1	many	-	TGTGCCAGCAATCCGACGCGGAACACTGAAGCTTTCTTT	CASNPTRNTEAFF
TRBV20-1	TRBJ2-7	many	TRBD2	TGCAGTGCTAGAGGGTCCGGGACTAGCGTCTTGGAGCAGTACTTC	CSARGSGTSVLEQYF
TRBV10-3	TRBJ2-7	many	-	TGTGCCATCAGTGACCCGGGACATAACTACGAGCAGTACTTC	CAISDPGHNYEQYF
TRBV7-9	TRBJ2-7	few	TRBD2	TGTGCCAGCAGCTTAGCGGGAGGGTTAGAGCAGTACTTC	CASSLAGGLEQYF
TRBV4-2	TRBJ2-7	many	TRBD2	TGTGCCAGCAGCCAAGATCATCCTAGCGGGAGGTACGAGCAGTACTTC	CASSQDHPSGRYEQYF
TRBV12-3/TRBV12-4	TRBJ2-1	many	-	TGTGCCAGCAGTCGGGACACGGAGGGTGGGGAGCAGTTCTTC	CASSRDTEGGEQFF
TRBV6-2/TRBV6-3	TRBJ2-1	-	TRBD2	TGTGCCAGCAGTTCTCCTCGACCCGGGACTAGAAACAATGAGCAGTTCTTC	CASSSPRPGTRNNEQFF
TRBV29-1	TRBJ2-1	many	-	TGCAGCGTGAGGGGGACTCCCTACAATGAGCAGTTCTTC	CSVRGTPYNEQFF
TRBV12-3/TRBV12-4	TRBJ1-5	many	-	TGTGCCAGCGCATCGGGCTCAGCGCGCAATCAGCCCCAGCATTTT	CASASGSARNQPQHF